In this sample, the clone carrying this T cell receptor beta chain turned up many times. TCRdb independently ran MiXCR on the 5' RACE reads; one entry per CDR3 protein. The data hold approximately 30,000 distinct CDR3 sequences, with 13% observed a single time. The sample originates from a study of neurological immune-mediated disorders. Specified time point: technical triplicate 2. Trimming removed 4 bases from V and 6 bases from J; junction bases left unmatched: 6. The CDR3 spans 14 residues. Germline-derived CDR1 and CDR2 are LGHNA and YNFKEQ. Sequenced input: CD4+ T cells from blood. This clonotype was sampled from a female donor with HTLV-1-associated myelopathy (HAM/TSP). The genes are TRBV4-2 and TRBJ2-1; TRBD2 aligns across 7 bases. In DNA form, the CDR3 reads TGTGCCAGCAGCCCGGAACGACTAGCCAATGAGCAGTTCTTC. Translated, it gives CASSPERLANEQFF.